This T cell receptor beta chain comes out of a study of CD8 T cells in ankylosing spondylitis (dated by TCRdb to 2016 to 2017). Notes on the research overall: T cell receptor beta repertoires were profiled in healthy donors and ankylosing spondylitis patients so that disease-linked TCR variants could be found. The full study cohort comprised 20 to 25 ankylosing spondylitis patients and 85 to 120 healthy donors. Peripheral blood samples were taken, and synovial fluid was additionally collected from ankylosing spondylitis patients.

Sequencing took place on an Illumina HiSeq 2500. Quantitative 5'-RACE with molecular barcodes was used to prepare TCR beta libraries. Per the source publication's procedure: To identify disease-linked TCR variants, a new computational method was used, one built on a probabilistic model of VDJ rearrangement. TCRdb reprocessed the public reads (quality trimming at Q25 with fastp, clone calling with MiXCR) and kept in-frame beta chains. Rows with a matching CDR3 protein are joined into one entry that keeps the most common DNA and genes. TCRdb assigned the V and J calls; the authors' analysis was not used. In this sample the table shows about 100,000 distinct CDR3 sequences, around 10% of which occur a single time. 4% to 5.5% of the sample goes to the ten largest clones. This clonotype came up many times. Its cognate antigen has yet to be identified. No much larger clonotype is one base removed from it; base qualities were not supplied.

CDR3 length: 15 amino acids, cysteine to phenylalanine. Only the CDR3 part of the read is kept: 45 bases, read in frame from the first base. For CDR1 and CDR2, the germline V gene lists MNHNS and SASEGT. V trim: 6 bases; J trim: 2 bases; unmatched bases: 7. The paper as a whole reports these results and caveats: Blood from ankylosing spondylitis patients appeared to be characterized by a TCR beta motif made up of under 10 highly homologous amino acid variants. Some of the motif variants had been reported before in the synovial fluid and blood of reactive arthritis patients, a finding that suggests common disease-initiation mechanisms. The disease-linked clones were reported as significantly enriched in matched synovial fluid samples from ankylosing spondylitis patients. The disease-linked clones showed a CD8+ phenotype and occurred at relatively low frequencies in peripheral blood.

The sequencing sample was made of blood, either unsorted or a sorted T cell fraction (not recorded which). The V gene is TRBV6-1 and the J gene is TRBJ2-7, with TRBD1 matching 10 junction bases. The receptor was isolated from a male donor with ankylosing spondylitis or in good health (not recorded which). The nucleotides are TGTGCCAGCAGCTTGTCCGGGACAGGGGCCTACGAGCAGTACTTC. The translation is CASSLSGTGAYEQYF.